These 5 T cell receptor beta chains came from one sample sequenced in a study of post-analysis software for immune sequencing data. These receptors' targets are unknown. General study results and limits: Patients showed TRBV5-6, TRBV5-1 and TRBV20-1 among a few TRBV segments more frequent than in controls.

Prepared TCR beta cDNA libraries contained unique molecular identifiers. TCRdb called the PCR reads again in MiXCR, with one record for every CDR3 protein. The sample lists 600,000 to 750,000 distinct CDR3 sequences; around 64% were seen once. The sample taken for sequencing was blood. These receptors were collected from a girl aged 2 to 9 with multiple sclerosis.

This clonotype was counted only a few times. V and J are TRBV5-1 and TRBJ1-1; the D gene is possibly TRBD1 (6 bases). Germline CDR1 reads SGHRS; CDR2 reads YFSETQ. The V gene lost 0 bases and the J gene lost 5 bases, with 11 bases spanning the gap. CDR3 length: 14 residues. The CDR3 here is CASSLVGGRTEAFF. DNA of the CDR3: TGCGCCAGCAGCTTGGTAGGGGGGAGGACTGAAGCTTTCTTT.

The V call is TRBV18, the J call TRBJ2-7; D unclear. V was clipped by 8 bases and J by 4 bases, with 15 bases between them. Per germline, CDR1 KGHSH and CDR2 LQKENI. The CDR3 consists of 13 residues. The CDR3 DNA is TGTGCCAGCATGTCATTATCCCAATACGAGCAGTACTTC. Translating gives CASMSLSQYEQYF. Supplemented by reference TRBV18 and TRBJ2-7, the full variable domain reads NAGVMQNPRHLVRRRGQEARLRCSPMKGHSHVYWYRQLPEEGLKFMVYLQKENIIDESGMPKERFSAEFPKEGPSILRIQQVVRGDSAAYFCASMSLSQYEQYFGPGTRLTVT.

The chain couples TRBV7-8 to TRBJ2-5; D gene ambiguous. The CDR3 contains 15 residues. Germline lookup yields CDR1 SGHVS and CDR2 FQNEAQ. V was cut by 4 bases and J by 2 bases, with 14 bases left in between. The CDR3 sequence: CASSSVGSGQETQYF. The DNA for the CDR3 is TGTGCCAGCAGCTCCGTCGGCTCAGGTCAAGAGACCCAGTACTTC.

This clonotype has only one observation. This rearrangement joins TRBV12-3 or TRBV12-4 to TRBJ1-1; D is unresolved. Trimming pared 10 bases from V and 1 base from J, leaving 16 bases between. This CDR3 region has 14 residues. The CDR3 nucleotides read TGTGCCACCCTAAAGGGTGCCAGGAACACTGAAGCTTTCTTT. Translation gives CATLKGARNTEAFF.

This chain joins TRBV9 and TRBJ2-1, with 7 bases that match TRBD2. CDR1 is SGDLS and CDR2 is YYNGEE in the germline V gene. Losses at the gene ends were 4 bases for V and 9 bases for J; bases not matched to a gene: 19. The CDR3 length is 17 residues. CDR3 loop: CASSSPFLWGGPSEQFF. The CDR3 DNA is TGTGCCAGCAGCTCCCCCTTCCTTTGGGGAGGGCCAAGTGAGCAGTTCTTC.